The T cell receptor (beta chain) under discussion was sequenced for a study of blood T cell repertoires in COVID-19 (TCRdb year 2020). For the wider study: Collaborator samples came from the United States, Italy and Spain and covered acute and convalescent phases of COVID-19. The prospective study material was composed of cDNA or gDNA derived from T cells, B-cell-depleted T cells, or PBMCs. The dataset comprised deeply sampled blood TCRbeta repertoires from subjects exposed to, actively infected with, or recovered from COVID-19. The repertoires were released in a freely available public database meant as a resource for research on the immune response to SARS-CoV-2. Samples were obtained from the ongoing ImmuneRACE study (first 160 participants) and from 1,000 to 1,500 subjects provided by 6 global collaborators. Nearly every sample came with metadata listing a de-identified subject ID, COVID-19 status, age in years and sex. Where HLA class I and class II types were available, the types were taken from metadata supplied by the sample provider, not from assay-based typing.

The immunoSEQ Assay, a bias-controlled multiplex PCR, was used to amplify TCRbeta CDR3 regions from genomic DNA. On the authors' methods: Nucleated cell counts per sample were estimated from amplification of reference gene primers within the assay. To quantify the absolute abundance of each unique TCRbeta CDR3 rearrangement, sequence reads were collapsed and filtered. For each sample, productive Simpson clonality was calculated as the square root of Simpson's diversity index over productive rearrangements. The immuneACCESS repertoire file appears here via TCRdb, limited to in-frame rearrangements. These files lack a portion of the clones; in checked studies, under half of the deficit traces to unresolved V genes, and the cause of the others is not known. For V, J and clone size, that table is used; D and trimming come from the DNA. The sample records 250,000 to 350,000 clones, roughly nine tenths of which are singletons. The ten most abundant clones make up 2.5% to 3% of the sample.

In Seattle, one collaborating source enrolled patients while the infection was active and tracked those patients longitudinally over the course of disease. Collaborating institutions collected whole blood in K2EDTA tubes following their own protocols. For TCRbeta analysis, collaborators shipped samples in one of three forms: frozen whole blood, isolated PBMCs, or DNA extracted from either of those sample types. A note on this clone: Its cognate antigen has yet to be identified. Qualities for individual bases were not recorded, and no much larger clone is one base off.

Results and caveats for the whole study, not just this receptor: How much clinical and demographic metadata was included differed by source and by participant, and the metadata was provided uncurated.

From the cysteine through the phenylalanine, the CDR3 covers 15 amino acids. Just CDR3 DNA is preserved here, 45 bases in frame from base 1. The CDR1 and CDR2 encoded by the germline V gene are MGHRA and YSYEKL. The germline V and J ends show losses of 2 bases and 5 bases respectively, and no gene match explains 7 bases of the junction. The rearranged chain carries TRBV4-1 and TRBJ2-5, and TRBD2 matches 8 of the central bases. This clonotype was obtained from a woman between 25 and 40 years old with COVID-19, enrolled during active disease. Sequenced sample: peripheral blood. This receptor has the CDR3 CASSQTGGRMETQYF. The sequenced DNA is TGCGCCAGCAGCCAAACTGGCGGGAGGATGGAGACCCAGTACTTC.